This T cell receptor (beta chain) was retrieved from a study of CD8+ T cells in alopecia areata. Findings and limits, study-wide: Lesional scalp, especially alopecia totalis/universalis, showed higher clonality than normal scalp.

After isolation, RNA underwent reverse transcription to generate cDNA as the sequencing template. Libraries were prepared by immunoSEQ multiplex PCR; TCRdb keeps only in-frame clonotypes and omits some of them. Here the sample spans approximately 210,000 clones, around 64% being singletons. As concerns this clone: Antigen unknown.

Treatment in this sample: oral pan-JAK inhibitor, 5-10 mg twice daily. The TCR was taken from a human donor with alopecia areata. The sample here was CD4+ T cells sorted from blood, taken at week 49, from a patient treated with tofacitinib.

The CDR3 protein is CASSAAGHNSPLHF. The DNA for the CDR3 is TGTGCCAGCAGTGCGGCGGGGCATAATTCACCCCTCCACTTT. The V gene is TRBV25-1, the J gene TRBJ1-6, with TRBD1 as a possible D gene (5 bases). V was shortened by 4 bases and J by 5 bases, with 9 bases between the two germline ends. The CDR3 has 14 amino acids. The germline V gene encodes CDR1 MGHDK and CDR2 SYGVNS.